This T cell receptor beta chain was sequenced for a study of shared clonotypes between healthy human individuals. About the research overall: A few men and a couple of women, aged 18 to 49, were donors.

Study results and caveats: Despite large depth, sorted-subset datasets appeared incompletely sequenced.

Per the original data handling: With immunoSEQ giving junction-only sequences and no quality scores, filtering differed. Clones were sequenced by immunoSEQ multiplex PCR, and TCRdb holds only the in-frame ones, with some missing. That table gives V, J and clone size, and the DNA gave D and trimming. The sample includes roughly 2,000,000 clones, about 95% of them seen just once. J was trimmed by 0 bases and V by 5 bases; bases with no gene match: 10. CDR1 and CDR2 from the germline V gene are MDHEN and SYDVKM. The CDR3 totals 17 residues. Only CD45RO-negative cells positively selected for CCR7 counted as naive CD8 cells, so terminally differentiated effector memory CD45RA+ cells were excluded. A note on this clone: The antigen is not known.

Material for sequencing was naive CD8+ T cells sorted from blood. The receptor was derived from a man younger than 35 in good health. V usage is TRBV28 and J usage is TRBJ2-1; 7 bases map to TRBD1. CDR3 protein: CASSPRQGRSSYNEQFF. In DNA form, the CDR3 reads TGTGCCAGCAGTCCCCGACAGGGTCGGAGCTCCTACAATGAGCAGTTCTTC.